These 22 T cell receptor beta chains were sequenced from one sample in a study of blood T cells in healthy people across ages. Next came a second PCR, run for roughly 6 to 11 cycles, which used a sample-barcoded 5' primer along with a J-beta primer mix. TCRdb reanalysed the 5' RACE reads using MiXCR and keeps one entry per CDR3 protein. Found here are roughly 800,000 distinct CDR3 sequences, 20% to 25% of them singletons; the top ten hold 8% to 10%. The same specimen was also included in a second study, on T cells of mothers and their children.

The specimen was blood. These receptors originate from a boy aged 5-17 years in good health.

This chain uses TRBV10-2 with TRBJ2-5; the D gene is possibly TRBD2 (6 bases). TRBJ2-1 explains the end of the DNA better; the J call may be wrong. CDR1 is WSHSY, CDR2 SAAADI, per germline. The CDR3 contains 15 residues. The DNA of the CDR3 is TGCGCCAGCAGTGAACATCGGGAGATGGGTAATGAGCAGTTCTTC. Translating it yields CASSEHREMGNEQFF.

In this sample, this clonotype turned up once. V is TRBV9 and J is TRBJ2-1; 9 nucleotides match TRBD2. The CDR3 totals 16 residues. CDR1 and CDR2 (germline): SGDLS, YYNGEE. J lost 7 bases, V lost 0 bases, and 8 bases had no gene match. For the CDR3, the DNA is TGTGCCAGCAGCGTAGTTGGTAGCGGGAGATATAATGAGCAGTTCTTC. Its translation: CASSVVGSGRYNEQFF.

This chain connects TRBV15 to TRBJ1-1, with 8 bases lining up with TRBD1. CDR1 and CDR2 (germline): LNHNV, YYDKDF (reference sequence). The junction had 14 bases not matched to a gene; V was cut back by 5 bases and J by 3 bases. This CDR3 is built from 17 residues. This CDR3 is CATSPGAQGAYDTEAFF. Here the CDR3 DNA reads TGTGCCACCAGCCCTGGGGCCCAGGGGGCGTATGACACTGAAGCTTTCTTT.

This chain connects TRBV3-1 to TRBJ2-6; 12 bases line up with TRBD2. Germline trimming cut 3 bases from V and 4 bases from J; bases unmatched to any gene: 7. Germline-derived CDR1 and CDR2 are LGHDT and YNNKEL (reference sequence). This CDR3 comprises 18 residues. DNA for the CDR3: TGTGCCAGCAGCCAGACTAGCGGGGGCATGGTCGGGGCCAACGTCCTGACTTTC. This gives the protein CASSQTSGGMVGANVLTF.

This chain connects TRBV29-1 to TRBJ2-4, with D maybe TRBD1 (6 bases). V lost 3 bases to trimming and J lost 6 bases, with 21 bases between them. Germline loops: CDR1 SQVTM, CDR2 ANQGSEA. The CDR3 sequence is 16 residues long. CDR3 sequence (DNA): TGCAGCGTTGAGACAGTTCTAGACAGGACCCGAAACATTCAGTACTTC. Translating it yields CSVETVLDRTRNIQYF.

The table lists this clonotype with a few counts. The chain is built from TRBV7-9 and TRBJ2-7, with 12 bases aligning to TRBD1. J gave up 0 bases and V 5 bases, and 5 bases lay outside the gene matches. Looked up from germline, CDR1 is SEHNR and CDR2 is FQNEAQ (reference sequence). There are 16 residues in the CDR3. This CDR3 reads CASSMGQGAHSYEQYF. CDR3 nucleotide sequence: TGTGCCAGCAGCATGGGACAGGGGGCCCACTCCTACGAGCAGTACTTC.

The chain links TRBV28 to TRBJ1-5, with D possibly matching TRBD1 (6 bases). V dropped 7 bases and J dropped 6 bases, with 13 bases sitting between them. The CDR3 has 13 residues. Germline V CDR1 and CDR2: MDHEN, SYDVKM. CDR3 residues: CASTGTGRQPQHF. The CDR3 DNA reads TGTGCCAGCACAGGAACAGGGCGTCAGCCCCAGCATTTT.

The chain recombines TRBV5-1 with TRBJ2-5; TRBD2 aligns across 10 bases. Germline V gene sequence: CDR1 SGHRS, CDR2 YFSETQ. The ends lost 4 bases at V and 4 bases at J; junction bases unmatched: 7. The CDR3 has 15 residues. The CDR3 DNA reads TGCGCCAGCAGCATAGCGGGGGGCCTGGGAGAGACCCAGTACTTC. Protein product: CASSIAGGLGETQYF.

V gene TRBV27 combines with J gene TRBJ2-5; 10 positions match TRBD2. The closer fit of TRBJ2-1 to the DNA end suggests the J call may be wrong. Germline CDR1 MNHEY, CDR2 SMNVEV (reference sequence). This CDR3 has 15 amino acids. CDR3 sequence reads: CASSPLAGASNEQFF. The CDR3 nucleotides are TGTGCCAGCAGTCCTCTAGCGGGAGCCTCCAATGAGCAGTTCTTC.

This clonotype was found a few times. The rearrangement joins TRBV28 to TRBJ2-2; 8 bases match TRBD2. Germline V gene data show CDR1 as MDHEN and CDR2 as SYDVKM. This CDR3 comprises 17 residues. V was pared by 2 bases and J by 5 bases, with 10 bases of the junction left unmatched. CDR3 coding DNA: TGTGCCAGCAGTTTACGGCTCGGCGGGAGGAATACCGGGGAGCTGTTTTTT. Amino acids: CASSLRLGGRNTGELFF.

The chain carries TRBV28 and TRBJ1-6; possible D gene TRBD1, 5 bases. The V end lost 6 bases, the J end lost 9 bases, and 24 bases lay between the germline ends. The CDR3 loop spans 17 amino acids. Germline assignment: CDR1 MDHEN and CDR2 SYDVKM. CDR3 in amino acids: CASSPRGVVGGTSPLHF. The DNA for the CDR3 is TGTGCCAGCAGCCCTCGGGGGGTCGTTGGCGGGACTTCACCCCTCCACTTT.

V usage is TRBV4-1 and J usage is TRBJ2-7; possible D gene TRBD1, 7 bases. Germline values: CDR1 MGHRA, CDR2 YSYEKL. V was pared by 3 bases and J by 6 bases, with 15 bases between. This CDR3 region has 14 residues. The CDR3 DNA sequence: TGCGCCAGCAGCCAGGGACTTAGGGGGCCCGAGCAGTACTTC. It encodes CASSQGLRGPEQYF.

This clonotype turned up a few times. The chain carries TRBV29-1 and TRBJ2-5, with a weak D call TRBD1 (6 bases). Germline loops: CDR1 SQVTM, CDR2 ANQGSEA. The CDR3 consists of 12 residues. Deletions cut 7 bases from V and 3 bases from J, with 12 bases between. CDR3 amino acids: CSGGQKKETQYF. In nucleotides, the CDR3 is TGCAGCGGAGGACAGAAGAAAGAGACCCAGTACTTC.

On this clonotype itself: One junction end disagrees with the germline gene, perhaps due to a read error. The chain links TRBV29-1 to TRBJ2-4; possible D gene TRBD2, 5 bases. The germline V gene has CDR1 SQVTM and CDR2 ANQGSEA. CDR3 length: 14 amino acids. Here the CDR3 reads CSIEDHRGRNIQYF. CDR3 nucleotide sequence: TGCAGCATTGAAGATCACCGGGGTCGAAACATTCAGTACTTC.

The chain recombines TRBV5-1 with TRBJ2-5, with 7 bases that match TRBD1. From germline, CDR1 is SGHRS and CDR2 YFSETQ. The CDR3 covers 14 residues. The V segment lost 4 bases and the J segment 2 bases; nucleotides outside the gene matches: 5. CDR3 DNA sequence: TGCGCCAGCAGCCAACAGGGGCGTCAAGAGACCCAGTACTTC. Translation gives CASSQQGRQETQYF.

The genes are TRBV3-1 and TRBJ1-4; 7 nucleotides align to TRBD1. CDR3 length: 15 residues. Germline lookup yields CDR1 LGHDT and CDR2 YNNKEL (reference sequence). V lost 4 bases to trimming and J lost 5 bases; unmatched junction nucleotides: 7. The CDR3 nucleotides read TGTGCCAGCAGCCCTACAGGGGTAGGAAATGAAAAACTGTTTTTT. This sequence encodes CASSPTGVGNEKLFF.

This clonotype was seen ten or more times. The rearrangement links TRBV29-1 to TRBJ2-3; D is uncertain. Germline CDR1 and CDR2: SQVTM and ANQGSEA. Trimming took 4 bases from V and 0 from J, leaving 8 bases between them. CDR3 length equals 13 residues. The CDR3 spells CSVVWWSTDTQYF. The CDR3 coding sequence is TGCAGCGTTGTGTGGTGGAGCACAGATACGCAGTATTTT.

This clonotype was counted a few times. The chain is built from TRBV20-1 and TRBJ1-6; D call uncertain. Trimming cost V 0 bases and J 0 bases, with 9 bases left between them. The CDR3 consists of 16 residues. The germline gives CDR1 DFQATT, CDR2 SNEGSKA (reference sequence). This CDR3 is CSARERASSYNSPLHF. CDR3 nucleotide sequence: TGCAGTGCTAGAGAGCGAGCGAGCTCCTATAATTCACCCCTCCACTTT.

The CDR3 region is CASSVEGGRGYEQYF. The CDR3 DNA is TGTGCCAGCAGCGTAGAAGGCGGCAGGGGCTACGAGCAGTACTTC. The genes are TRBV9 and TRBJ2-7; perhaps TRBD1 as D (6 bases). The CDR3 runs 15 residues. Germline V CDR1 and CDR2: SGDLS, YYNGEE. The V end lost 0 bases, the J end lost 3 bases, and 13 bases lay between the germline ends. The variable domain in full, with the rest retrieved from reference TRBV9 and TRBJ2-7, is DSGVTQTPKHLITATGQRVTLRCSPRSGDLSVYWYQQSLDQGLQFLIQYYNGEERAKGNILERFSAQQFPDLHSELNLSSLELGDSALYFCASSVEGGRGYEQYFGPGTRLTVT.

The table lists this clonotype with a few counts. This chain uses TRBV27 with TRBJ2-3; TRBD2 matches at 13 bases. The CDR3 totals 16 residues. The germline V gene has CDR1 MNHEY and CDR2 SMNVEV (reference sequence). Trimming at V came to 5 bases and at J to 5 bases, leaving 7 bases not matched to a gene. CDR3 protein: CASSGLAGVVVDTQYF. The CDR3 DNA reads as TGTGCCAGCAGTGGACTAGCGGGAGTGGTGGTAGATACGCAGTATTTT.

The J gene is TRBJ2-7, the V gene TRBV5-1; maybe TRBD2 (6 bases). V was shortened by 4 bases and J by 5 bases, with 13 bases between the two germline ends. The length of the CDR3 is 13 residues. Germline CDR1 and CDR2: SGHRS and YFSETQ. This CDR3 reads CASSGGTPHEQYF. In nucleotides, the CDR3 is TGCGCCAGCAGCGGCGGGACTCCCCACGAGCAGTACTTC.

The chain joins TRBV7-9 to TRBJ1-1; D is uncertain. Germline assignment: CDR1 SEHNR and CDR2 FQNEAQ (reference sequence). CDR3 length: 13 amino acids. Trimming took 3 bases from V and 6 from J, leaving 11 bases between them. The CDR3 nucleotides are TGTGCCAGCAGCTTTCAGGAAATGGCTGAAGCTTTCTTT. Its translation: CASSFQEMAEAFF.